What follows are 26 T cell receptor beta chains derived from one specimen sequenced in a study of T cells after yellow fever vaccination. TCRdb passed the 5' RACE reads through MiXCR, listing each CDR3 protein once. The table records 150,000 to 200,000 distinct CDR3 sequences, 8% to 13% of them present only once. Source: CD8+ T cells sorted from PBMCs, taken 15 days after the yellow fever booster vaccination. The receptor source for this set is a man between 18 and 35 years old who received the YFV17D yellow fever vaccine.

The CDR3 protein is CSVEGPRDRGRGSYGYTF. The DNA for the CDR3 is TGCAGCGTCGAGGGTCCCCGGGACAGGGGGCGCGGGAGCTATGGCTACACCTTC. The chain has TRBV29-1 and TRBJ1-2, with 12 bases lining up with TRBD1. J lost 4 bases, V lost 6 bases, and 18 bases had no gene match. This CDR3 is built from 18 residues. Germline-derived CDR1 and CDR2 are SQVTM and ANQGSEA.

The chain employs TRBV6-2 or TRBV6-3 and TRBJ1-1; 10 nucleotides agree with TRBD1. In germline, CDR1 is MNHEY, CDR2 SVGEGT. CDR3 length: 14 residues. V shed 11 bases, J shed 4 bases, and the junction held 10 bases outside the gene matches. CDR3: CAARRTGGFTEAFF. CDR3 sequence (DNA): TGTGCCGCCCGCAGGACAGGGGGGTTCACTGAAGCTTTCTTT.

The chain links TRBV5-1 to TRBJ2-7, with a possible D match to TRBD1 (5 bases). This CDR3 has 14 amino acids. Germline CDR1 reads SGHRS; CDR2 reads YFSETQ. Trimming shortened V by 4 bases and J by 4 bases, and 15 bases separated the two germline ends. CDR3 protein: CASSLRQGPYEQYF. CDR3 bases: TGCGCCAGCAGCCTGAGGCAGGGTCCTTACGAGCAGTACTTC.

The rearrangement uses TRBV12-3 or TRBV12-4 and TRBJ1-2, with D hard to call. Trimming stripped 5 bases from V and 8 bases from J, with 15 bases between. This CDR3 region has 13 residues. CDR3 sequence: CASSRTGLEGYTF. DNA of the CDR3: TGTGCCAGCAGTAGGACGGGCTTAGAGGGCTACACCTTC.

This clonotype was observed many times. The chain employs TRBV5-6 and TRBJ2-1, with D perhaps assigned TRBD1 or TRBD2 (6 bases each). The CDR3 runs 14 residues. Germline CDR1 SGHDT, CDR2 YYEEEE. Trimming pared 5 bases from V and 2 bases from J, leaving 11 bases between. Here the CDR3 reads CASSKGGPYNEQFF. CDR3 sequence (DNA): TGTGCCAGCAGTAAGGGGGGCCCCTACAATGAGCAGTTCTTC.

The chain combines TRBV20-1 with TRBJ2-3; D possibly corresponds to TRBD1 (6 bases). CDR1 is DFQATT, CDR2 SNEGSKA, per germline (reference sequence). This CDR3 comprises 15 residues. Trimming shortened V by 4 bases and J by 5 bases, and 19 bases separated the two germline ends. CDR3 residues: CSAIPQGSLGDTQYF. DNA of the CDR3: TGCAGTGCTATCCCCCAGGGGTCCTTAGGAGATACGCAGTATTTT.

CDR3 nucleotide sequence: TGTGCCAGCAGCCCGGGACAGGGGCTCTCTGGGGCCAACGTCCTGACTTTC. This sequence encodes CASSPGQGLSGANVLTF. The chain recombines TRBV12-3 or TRBV12-4 with TRBJ2-6; 10 bases align to TRBD1. J lost 0 bases, V lost 6 bases, and 5 bases had no gene match. This CDR3 contains 17 residues.

The chain has TRBV7-7 and TRBJ1-4; D unresolved. The germline V gene has CDR1 SSHAT and CDR2 FNYEAQ (reference sequence). The CDR3 consists of 13 residues. V shed 5 bases and J shed 8 bases, with 12 bases lying between them. The CDR3 loop reads CASSGTLGEKLFF. The CDR3 region has the DNA TGTGCCAGCAGCGGAACCTTGGGCGAAAAACTGTTTTTT.

The table lists this clonotype with a few counts. The V and J genes are TRBV9 and TRBJ2-1, with TRBD2 matching 10 bases. Germline-derived CDR1 and CDR2 are SGDLS and YYNGEE. V lost 1 base, J lost 8 bases, and 6 bases stayed unmatched. CDR3 length: 15 amino acids. The CDR3 spells CASSVWASGGDEQFF. The DNA of the CDR3 is TGTGCCAGCAGCGTATGGGCTAGCGGGGGTGATGAGCAGTTCTTC.

The CDR3 reads CASSPEGGERLREAFF. The CDR3 DNA reads as TGCGCCAGCAGCCCTGAGGGAGGGGAGCGTCTCCGTGAAGCTTTCTTT. This sequence joins TRBV5-1 and TRBJ1-1; D is possibly TRBD1 (5 bases). The CDR3 spans 16 residues. Germline CDR1 and CDR2: SGHRS and YFSETQ. V was cut by 4 bases and J by 7 bases, with 23 bases left in between.

The V and J genes are TRBV4-1 and TRBJ1-1; D unresolved. V was trimmed by 0 bases and J by 0 bases, leaving 11 bases between them. Germline CDR1 is MGHRA and CDR2 is YSYEKL. The CDR3 runs 16 residues. The chain's CDR3 is CASSQDTQVMNTEAFF. The CDR3 DNA reads as TGCGCCAGCAGCCAAGATACCCAAGTCATGAACACTGAAGCTTTCTTT.

This clonotype was seen more than once but under ten times. The V gene is TRBV6-2 or TRBV6-3, the J gene TRBJ2-1; D tentatively fits TRBD1 or TRBD2 (5 bases each). This CDR3 comprises 16 residues. Germline V gives CDR1 MNHEY, CDR2 SVGEGT. Trimming left V 0 bases short and J 5 bases short, with 14 bases between. CDR3 loop: CASSYSRSGLDNEQFF. CDR3 coding DNA: TGTGCCAGCAGTTACTCGAGATCGGGGCTTGACAATGAGCAGTTCTTC.

The chain uses TRBV11-3 and TRBJ1-2; D gene ambiguous. The ends were cut back, 5 bases at V and 6 bases at J, with 13 bases in the middle. The germline V gene has CDR1 SGHNT and CDR2 YENEEA. CDR3 length: 13 residues. The CDR3 loop reads CASSPRLRDGYTF. CDR3 bases: TGTGCCAGCAGCCCCCGGCTTAGGGATGGCTACACCTTC.

This clonotype has more than one count but fewer than ten. The chain recombines TRBV20-1 with TRBJ1-5; D unclear. The CDR3 is 18 residues long. V lost 3 bases, J lost 4 bases, and 25 bases lay in between. Germline V CDR1 and CDR2: DFQATT, SNEGSKA (reference sequence). The CDR3 DNA sequence: TGCAGTGCTAGCGGAAAGATCGGACCAAGTGGCCTGAATCAGCCCCAGCATTTT. Amino acid sequence: CSASGKIGPSGLNQPQHF.

The V and J genes are TRBV12-3 or TRBV12-4 and TRBJ2-3, with D unclear. This CDR3 comprises 15 residues. Between the trimmed V and J ends, which lost 6 bases and 1 base, there was a span of 14 bases. The CDR3 here is CASSPNTFGTDTQYF. DNA of the CDR3: TGTGCCAGCAGCCCCAATACCTTTGGCACAGATACGCAGTATTTT.

J is TRBJ1-4 and V is TRBV24-1, with 8 bases matching TRBD1. Trimming at V came to 4 bases and at J to 4 bases, leaving 4 bases not matched to a gene. This CDR3 has 15 amino acids. CDR1 and CDR2 (germline): KGHDR, SFDVKD. CDR3 coding DNA: TGTGCCACCAGTGACATCACAGGGGGTAATGAAAAACTGTTTTTT. Amino acid sequence: CATSDITGGNEKLFF.

The chain recombines TRBV4-1 with TRBJ1-5, with D maybe TRBD1 (5 bases). CDR1 is MGHRA and CDR2 is YSYEKL in the germline V gene. V was shortened by 4 bases and J by 3 bases, with 16 bases between the two germline ends. CDR3 length: 16 amino acids. As DNA, the CDR3 is TGCGCCAGCAGCCTAAGGGAAGGGGCCCTCAATCAGCCCCAGCATTTT. This gives the protein CASSLREGALNQPQHF.

The chain recombines TRBV11-2 with TRBJ2-1; D not certain. The germline CDR1 and CDR2 sequences are SGHAT and FQNNGV. Trimming stripped 0 bases from V and 9 bases from J, with 9 bases between. The CDR3 totals 13 residues. CDR3: CASSLETFSEQFF. The CDR3 bases are TGTGCCAGCAGCTTAGAGACATTTAGTGAGCAGTTCTTC.

This clonotype was recorded a few times. The chain has TRBV6-1 and TRBJ1-2; the D gene is possibly TRBD1 (5 bases). With 7 bases removed from V and 5 bases from J, the gap between germline ends came to 11 bases. The CDR3 extends over 12 amino acids. From germline, CDR1 is MNHNS and CDR2 SASEGT. In DNA, the CDR3 is TGTGCCAGCATCGGGGGGAGATATGGCTACACCTTC. This sequence encodes CASIGGRYGYTF.

This rearrangement joins TRBV4-1 to TRBJ1-2; D unclear. This CDR3 has 15 residues. Trimming took 0 bases from V and 2 from J, leaving 10 bases between them. Germline V gene sequence: CDR1 MGHRA, CDR2 YSYEKL. The CDR3 sequence: CASSQEGVNNYGYTF. DNA of the CDR3: TGCGCCAGCAGCCAAGAGGGAGTGAACAACTATGGCTACACCTTC.

CDR3 loop: CASSLDANEQFF. The CDR3 DNA reads TGTGCCAGCAGCTTGGACGCGAATGAGCAGTTCTTC. V usage is TRBV5-4 and J usage is TRBJ2-1, with D unresolved. Trimming cost V 0 bases and J 7 bases, with 5 bases left between them. CDR3 length equals 12 residues. Looked up from germline, CDR1 is SGHNT and CDR2 is YYREEE (reference sequence).

This chain joins TRBV29-1 and TRBJ2-3; TRBD2 matches 11 bases. The CDR3 is made up of 17 amino acids. CDR1 and CDR2 (germline): SQVTM, ANQGSEA. J was trimmed by 2 bases and V by 2 bases; bases with no gene match: 9. This CDR3 reads CSVETRTSGYYTDTQYF. CDR3 nucleotide sequence: TGCAGCGTTGAAACCCGGACTAGCGGGTACTACACAGATACGCAGTATTTT.

This clonotype was picked up a small number of times. The V gene is TRBV3-1, the J gene TRBJ2-7; TRBD1 might be the D (5 bases). The length of the CDR3 is 13 residues. CDR1 and CDR2 (germline): LGHDT, YNNKEL (reference sequence). V lost 5 bases, J lost 1 base, and 9 bases lay in between. The CDR3 nucleotides are TGTGCCAGCAGCGGGTCAGGGTCCTACGAGCAGTACTTC. Its protein product is CASSGSGSYEQYF.

CDR3 sequence: CASRTGGDYTQYF. The CDR3 nucleotides read TGTGCCAGCAGGACAGGGGGCGATTATACGCAGTATTTT. This chain connects TRBV7-3 to TRBJ2-3, with 10 bases fitting TRBD1. Germline CDR1 and CDR2: SGHTA and FQGTGA. This CDR3 region has 13 residues. J was trimmed by 7 bases and V by 6 bases; bases with no gene match: 4.

This clonotype was found many times. This chain links TRBV4-2 with TRBJ2-1, with 10 bases lining up with TRBD2. J lost 6 bases, V lost 0 bases, and 2 bases had no gene match. This CDR3 is 15 amino acids long. Germline CDR1 reads LGHNA; CDR2 reads YNFKEQ. The DNA of the CDR3 is TGTGCCAGCAGCCAAGATAGCGGGGGGCCCAATGAGCAGTTCTTC. Translated, it gives CASSQDSGGPNEQFF.

In its sample, this clonotype was seen many times. V usage is TRBV4-3 and J usage is TRBJ2-3; a possible D gene is TRBD2 (6 bases). Germline lookup yields CDR1 LGHNA and CDR2 YSLEER. The CDR3 has 16 residues. V shed 3 bases and J shed 0 bases, with 13 bases lying between them. CDR3 bases: TGCGCCAGCAGCCAGTTGGAGGGGAGGAGCACAGATACGCAGTATTTT. Protein sequence: CASSQLEGRSTDTQYF.